This is a list of T cell receptor beta chains from one sample in a study of T cells in Graves' hyperthyroidism and ophthalmopathy. TCRdb recomputed calls from the multiplex PCR reads with MiXCR, one row per CDR3 protein. This table has about 280,000 distinct CDR3 sequences, less than 30% appearing once. The sequencing sample was made of blood. These receptors originate from a middle-aged man with Graves' hyperthyroidism that later progressed to Graves' ophthalmopathy. The CDR3 runs from the conserved cysteine through the conserved F or W. Each record gives: CDR3 protein, V gene.

CSVVLVTGPETQYF | TRBV29-1
CASSDRTGELFF | TRBV2
CSVDRGGAETQYF | TRBV29-1
CATSDFSSGTGAQYF | TRBV24-1
CASTAGGNEQYF | TRBV28
CSARGPATLYGYTF | TRBV20-1
CASSYRYQETQYF | TRBV28
CSARGLAGDYEQYF | TRBV20-1
CASSLRTPTEAFF | TRBV28
CASSQPLSRETQYF | TRBV4-1
CASSYNKARGNIQYF | TRBV6-5
CASSQNLDANTGELFF | TRBV5-1
CASSLAPDHTEAFF | TRBV7-2
CSARDRGYDYNSPLHF | TRBV20-1
CASGRNGTGIGNQPQHF | TRBV12-5
CASSSLGGSNQPQHF | TRBV9
CASSLYSGYTF | TRBV7-9
CASSGGQGALYEQYF | TRBV25-1
CATSDALSGNPQETQYF | TRBV24-1
CAISLSLANTGELFF | TRBV10-3
CASSQVASGSYEQYF | TRBV28
CASTLLRDPIYF | TRBV12-3/TRBV12-4
CASSAASGRVLDTGELFF | TRBV2
CASRTSGGQETQYF | TRBV6-1
CASSQELSPIYEQYF | TRBV4-1
CASSLWGQSQETQYF | TRBV28
CAWSAAGQVGAEAFF | TRBV30
CASSGPGQAYEQYF | TRBV28
CASRMQSSGYTF | TRBV12-3/TRBV12-4
CASSIYQGLGNQPQHF | TRBV19
CAWRVRSGRNTGELFF | TRBV30
CASSPTGGFRETQYF | TRBV27
CASRKDRGTEAFF | TRBV12-3/TRBV12-4
CASSSYPTYEQYF | TRBV12-3/TRBV12-4
CSAWTSMDEQYF | TRBV20-1
CASSRTRQGAPTGELFF | TRBV5-1
CASSGNGLGAQYF | TRBV14
CASSYLGAGQPQHF | TRBV6-5
CASSPDRDKNIQYF | TRBV18
CASSPGQAQETQYF | TRBV28
CASSQDRANEAFF | TRBV2
CASSETSGTYEQYF | TRBV2
CASSPLEGVGGYTF | TRBV6-1
CASSPQGTGRGTEAFF | TRBV9
CASSATAINYGYTF | TRBV2
CASSSTSPFSGSFQYF | TRBV6-2/TRBV6-3
CASSSINGGLVNTEAFF | TRBV27
CASSEAWGGNQPQHF | TRBV6-1